Shown below are 19 T cell receptor beta chains from a single sample sequenced in a study of cytomegalovirus exposure and HLA in healthy donors. PCR amplification relied on 60 Vbeta primers (plus 13 Jbeta primers). The protocol was immunoSEQ multiplex PCR, while the TCRdb copy is restricted to in-frame clones and leaves out a portion. Of just over 150,000 clones detected, under 90% appear once; the ten largest clones hold around 1.9%. Sequenced: PBMCs. The receptor source for this set is a man younger than 35 in good health and CMV-seronegative.

V is TRBV28 and J is TRBJ2-7; D is possibly TRBD1 (6 bases). CDR1 is MDHEN, CDR2 SYDVKM, per germline. CDR3 length: 13 amino acids. Trimming removed 10 bases at V and 3 bases at J, with 16 bases between. The CDR3 bases are TGTGCCACCCTAACACAGGGCTTCTACGAGCAGTACTTC. Translation: CATLTQGFYEQYF.

The CDR3 DNA follows: TGTGCCACCAGCAGCCCCGGTAATACCTACGAGCAGTACTTC. The encoded protein is CATSSPGNTYEQYF. The V call is TRBV15, the J call TRBJ2-7; the D is unclear. This CDR3 contains 14 residues. V lost 3 bases, J lost 2 bases, and 11 bases lay in between. Germline CDR1 LNHNV, CDR2 YYDKDF (reference sequence).

V and J are TRBV4-1 and TRBJ2-1; 9 positions match TRBD2. Per germline, CDR1 MGHRA and CDR2 YSYEKL. The CDR3 consists of 17 residues. Losses at the gene ends were 0 bases for V and 9 bases for J; bases not matched to a gene: 12. The CDR3 DNA follows: TGCGCCAGCAGCCAAGATTACGAGCGGGGGGTTGTCAGTGAGCAGTTCTTC. Translated, it gives CASSQDYERGVVSEQFF.

This sequence joins TRBV27 and TRBJ2-1, with TRBD2 matching over 13 bases. Germline CDR1 and CDR2: MNHEY and SMNVEV (reference sequence). This CDR3 is 15 amino acids long. Germline trimming cut 5 bases from V and 9 bases from J; bases unmatched to any gene: 7. For the CDR3, the DNA is TGTGCCAGCAGTCCCGGACTAGCGGGAGTCCCTGAGCAGTTCTTC. It encodes CASSPGLAGVPEQFF.

The J gene is TRBJ2-6, the V gene TRBV18, with TRBD1 matching over 9 bases. The CDR3 has 17 residues. The junction had 4 bases not matched to a gene; V was cut back by 4 bases and J by 0 bases. In germline, CDR1 is KGHSH, CDR2 LQKENI. CDR3: CASSQGQGSSGANVLTF. The CDR3 nucleotides read TGTGCCAGCTCACAGGGACAGGGTTCCTCTGGGGCCAACGTCCTGACTTTC.

The chain employs TRBV6-5 and TRBJ1-2; the D gene is possibly TRBD1 (6 bases). Trimming shortened V by 6 bases and J by 1 base, and 12 bases separated the two germline ends. The CDR3 consists of 14 residues. The V gene's germline CDR1 is MNHEY and CDR2 SVGAGI. CDR3 DNA: TGTGCCAGCAGACAGGGACACTATAACTATGGCTACACCTTC. Translation: CASRQGHYNYGYTF.

This rearrangement joins TRBV4-2 to TRBJ1-1; D gene uncertain. V was pared by 0 bases and J by 5 bases, with 4 bases between. The CDR3 extends over 12 amino acids. Germline-derived CDR1 and CDR2 are LGHNA and YNFKEQ. CDR3 in amino acids: CASSQDGTEAFF. The CDR3 bases are TGTGCCAGCAGCCAAGACGGGACTGAAGCTTTCTTT.

The J gene is TRBJ2-7, the V gene TRBV5-8; weak D call: TRBD1 (7 bases). V dropped 1 base and J dropped 0 bases, with 14 bases sitting between them. Germline V gene sequence: CDR1 SGHTS, CDR2 YDEGEE. The CDR3 runs 16 residues. In DNA, the CDR3 is TGTGCCAGCAGCTTGCCAGGGGGACTTTCCTCCTACGAGCAGTACTTC. Its translation is CASSLPGGLSSYEQYF. Full variable domain (remainder filled in from reference TRBV5-8 and TRBJ2-7): EAGVTQSPTHLIKTRGQQATLRCSPISGHTSVYWYQQALGLGLQFLLWYDEGEERNRGNFPPRFSGRQFPNYSSELNVNALELEDSALYLCASSLPGGLSSYEQYFGPGTRLTVT.

V gene TRBV27 combines with J gene TRBJ1-2; D gene uncertain. Germline V gene data show CDR1 as MNHEY and CDR2 as SMNVEV (reference sequence). The CDR3 is 11 amino acids. The CDR3 reads CASRSAYGYTF. DNA for the CDR3: TGTGCTTCCAGGTCCGCCTATGGCTACACCTTC.

V usage is TRBV7-2 and J usage is TRBJ2-1; the match to TRBD2 covers 10 bases. This CDR3 spans 16 amino acids. Looked up from germline, CDR1 is SGHTA and CDR2 is FQGNSA. The junction had 4 bases not matched to a gene; V was cut back by 4 bases and J by 1 base. The CDR3 here is CASSWLAGASYNEQFF. In DNA, the CDR3 is TGTGCCAGCAGCTGGCTAGCGGGGGCATCCTACAATGAGCAGTTCTTC.

The genes are TRBV7-2 and TRBJ1-5; unclear D gene. The CDR3 consists of 14 residues. CDR1 is SGHTA, CDR2 FQGNSA, per germline. V was trimmed by 3 bases and J by 2 bases, leaving 8 bases between them. CDR3 sequence (DNA): TGTGCCAGCAGCTTTCGACGGGGCAATCAGCCCCAGCATTTT. Its translation is CASSFRRGNQPQHF.

This clone was detected only once. V is TRBV6-6 and J is TRBJ1-5; TRBD1 agrees at 8 bases. There are 16 residues in the CDR3. Trimming removed 4 bases from V and 6 bases from J; junction bases left unmatched: 11. Germline V gives CDR1 MNHNY, CDR2 SVGAGI (reference sequence). DNA of the CDR3: TGTGCCAGCAGTTCCCCGGCGACAGGGGTACGTCAGCCCCAGCATTTT. The encoded protein is CASSSPATGVRQPQHF.

V and J are TRBV5-1 and TRBJ2-5; 9 bases agree with TRBD1. The germline V gene has CDR1 SGHRS and CDR2 YFSETQ. The V and J ends lost 4 bases and 5 bases, in that order; junction bases with no gene match: 9. CDR3 length equals 15 residues. CDR3 residues: CASSPGTGGIETQYF. CDR3 DNA: TGCGCCAGCAGCCCCGGCACAGGGGGCATTGAGACCCAGTACTTC. The whole variable domain, filled in from reference TRBV5-1 and TRBJ2-5, reads KAGVTQTPRYLIKTRGQQVTLSCSPISGHRSVSWYQQTPGQGLQFLFEYFSETQRNKGNFPGRFSGRQFSNSRSEMNVSTLELGDSALYLCASSPGTGGIETQYFGPGTRLLVL.

This clone was found once. The rearrangement links TRBV18 to TRBJ1-6, with D unclear. V was cut by 3 bases and J by 8 bases, with 26 bases left in between. The CDR3 is 19 residues long. Germline lookup yields CDR1 KGHSH and CDR2 LQKENI. The CDR3 nucleotides read TGTGCCAGCTCACCCTCTGATCAGGTTATACGACACGGATATTCACCCCTCCACTTT. Encoded protein: CASSPSDQVIRHGYSPLHF.

The chain is built from TRBV23-1 and TRBJ1-5; perhaps TRBD1 as D (5 bases). TRBV23-1 has ORF status, its function being uncertain. The CDR3 consists of 14 residues. V lost 5 bases and J lost 6, with 14 bases in between. This CDR3 is CASSLEGKIQPQHF. CDR3 coding DNA: TGCGCCAGCAGTTTGGAGGGGAAGATTCAGCCCCAGCATTTT.

The chain joins TRBV4-1 to TRBJ1-2; D is unclear. This CDR3 region has 14 residues. V lost 0 bases to trimming and J lost 1 base, with 6 bases between them. Germline-derived CDR1 and CDR2 are MGHRA and YSYEKL. The CDR3 DNA sequence: TGCGCCAGCAGCCAAGATCGGGATAACTATGGCTACACCTTC. It translates to CASSQDRDNYGYTF.

The chain is built from TRBV5-1 and TRBJ2-3; TRBD2 aligns across 7 bases. The V gene's germline CDR1 is SGHRS and CDR2 YFSETQ. The CDR3 is 14 amino acids. V was pared by 4 bases and J by 6 bases, with 8 bases of the junction left unmatched. In nucleotides, the CDR3 is TGCGCCAGCAGCCCTTGGGGGGGACGGGATACGCAGTATTTT. Translation gives CASSPWGGRDTQYF.

V gene TRBV5-1 combines with J gene TRBJ1-6; tentatively, D is TRBD1 (5 bases). Germline V gene data show CDR1 as SGHRS and CDR2 as YFSETQ. The CDR3 consists of 13 residues. The ends were cut back, 8 bases at V and 7 bases at J, with 13 bases in the middle. The CDR3, as DNA: TGCGCCAGTTCGATGGGGGGGAATTCACCCCTCCACTTT. Protein: CASSMGGNSPLHF.

This clone occurred once. The rearrangement links TRBV29-1 to TRBJ1-4, with no clear D. The CDR3 consists of 11 residues. Trimming shortened V by 7 bases and J by 6 bases, and 9 bases separated the two germline ends. Germline CDR1 and CDR2: SQVTM and ANQGSEA. This CDR3 is CSAGGDEKLFF. The CDR3 DNA reads TGCAGCGCCGGCGGAGATGAAAAACTGTTTTTT.